This TCR beta chain is from a study of T cell repertoires in cytomegalovirus infection. Study overall: Evidence of both CMV infection and a matching HLA type came from public TCR beta signatures. Whole-study findings and limits: Cumulative public TCR beta family frequency identified CMV carriers with the relevant HLA.

A single record per CDR3 protein comes from TCRdb applying MiXCR to the reads. The sample has some 43,000 distinct CDR3 sequences, 20% to 25% seen once. To note about this clonotype: As yet, its antigen is unknown.

V gave up 1 base and J gave up 5 bases, with 20 bases separating them. Germline V lookup: CDR1 DFQATT, CDR2 SNEGSKA (reference sequence). The CDR3 totals 16 residues. This clonotype was obtained from a human donor in good health (CMV status not recorded). Some clones in this sample may be carry-over from other donors' samples. The rearrangement uses TRBV20-1 and TRBJ2-5, with D perhaps matching TRBD2 (5 bases). Sequencing was performed on CD8+ T cells from cultured PBMCs, taken from culture after CMV antigen stimulation. CDR3 nucleotide sequence: TGCAGTGCTAGAGGCCGGTGGGGAAGAGGGTCGGAGACCCAGTACTTC. This sequence encodes CSARGRWGRGSETQYF.